A single sample gave rise to the 2 T cell receptor beta chains below, sequenced in a study of blood T cell repertoires in COVID-19. TCRdb's table, derived via immunoSEQ multiplex PCR, lists solely in-frame clones and lacks some. This table holds under 300,000 clones, 80% to 95% found once. Sequenced sample: PBMCs or T cells enriched from blood (not recorded which). The receptor set was obtained from a young woman who had recovered from COVID-19.

The sample holds one count of this clone. V usage is TRBV12-5 and J usage is TRBJ2-3; D perhaps matches TRBD2 (5 bases). In germline, CDR1 is LGHNT, CDR2 FRNRAP. Trimming left V 5 bases short and J 7 bases short, with 10 bases between. CDR3 length: 12 amino acids. CDR3 in amino acids: CASGPGSYTQYF. For the CDR3, the DNA is TGTGCTAGTGGTCCGGGATCTTATACGCAGTATTTT.

This clone has just a few counts. The CDR3: CASSHSWAINSPLHF. In DNA, the CDR3 is TGTGCCAGCAGCCATTCTTGGGCTATTAATTCACCCCTCCACTTT. This chain uses TRBV3-1 (or the pseudogene TRBV3-2) with TRBJ1-6, with D hard to call. V gave up 3 bases and J gave up 6 bases, with 12 bases separating them. This CDR3 spans 15 amino acids. CDR1 LGHDT and CDR2 YNNKEL come from the germline V gene (reference sequence).